This is a list of T cell receptor beta chains from one sample in a study of CXCR3-negative and CXCR3-positive naive CD8 T cells. Each CDR3 protein gets one entry in TCRdb, which reprocessed the 5' RACE reads and gives no DNA. This sample's clone table lists thousands of distinct CDR3 sequences. The specimen sequenced was naive CXCR3- CD8+ T cells from blood. Receptors were obtained from a human donor in good health. Some clones in this sample may be carry-over from other donors' samples. Both conserved end residues are part of each CDR3. For some rows the clone size is stated as once, few or many, or as a class when expanded; others skip it.

V: TRBV21-1
size: NA
J: TRBJ1-2
CDR3: CASRTAAYGYTF

V: TRBV15
size: medium-sized
J: TRBJ2-3
CDR3: CATSSRGGHPDTQYF

V: TRBV29-1
size: medium-sized
J: TRBJ2-7
CDR3: CSVVRAASYEQYF

V: TRBV27
size: medium-sized
J: TRBJ2-4
CDR3: CASRLAGGEKNIQYF

V: TRBV27
size: NA
J: TRBJ1-1
CDR3: CASSLGATANTEAFF

V: TRBV6-6
size: NA
J: TRBJ2-1
CDR3: CASSKSPDRGLYNEQFF

V: TRBV29-1
size: medium-sized
J: TRBJ2-7
CDR3: CSVGGGYEQYF

V: TRBV19
size: NA
J: TRBJ1-1
CDR3: CASTSQPGMNTEAFF

V: TRBV4-3
size: NA
J: TRBJ2-7
CDR3: CASSQGTSTSYEQYF

V: TRBV29-1
size: medium-sized
J: TRBJ2-3
CDR3: CSVVGGDEYSTDTQYF

V: TRBV5-1
size: medium-sized
J: TRBJ2-1
CDR3: CASSFRDRGSNEQFF